A selection of T cell receptor beta chains follows, all from one sample in a study of blood T cells in healthy people across ages. TCRdb re-called the 5' RACE reads through MiXCR, storing one row per CDR3 protein. The sample lists around 1,500,000 distinct CDR3 sequences, 35% to 45% occurring once. Sample: blood. The source of these receptors is a woman between 18 and 29 years old in good health. CDR3s include the opening cysteine and the closing phenylalanine or tryptophan. The order of the fields is D gene, J gene, V gene, CDR3 length, clone size, CDR3 protein, CDR3 DNA. The D gene is left open where the match is weak. Size is omitted from some rows. Given values are once, few, many or a class for expanded clones.

d_call: .
j_call: TRBJ1-1
v_call: TRBV6-6
cdr3_length: 11
clone_size: .
cdr3_aa: CASSLSNEAFF
cdr3_nt: TGTGCCAGCAGCCTCAGCAATGAAGCTTTCTTT

d_call: TRBD2
j_call: TRBJ2-1
v_call: TRBV12-3/TRBV12-4
cdr3_length: 14
clone_size: few
cdr3_aa: CASSERGAYNEQFF
cdr3_nt: TGTGCCAGTTCAGAGCGGGGGGCCTATAATGAGCAGTTCTTC

d_call: .
j_call: TRBJ1-6
v_call: TRBV20-1
cdr3_length: 15
clone_size: .
cdr3_aa: CSAIPSGSYNSPLHF
cdr3_nt: TGCAGTGCCATTCCCTCGGGCTCCTATAATTCACCCCTCCACTTT

d_call: TRBD1
j_call: TRBJ2-4
v_call: TRBV20-1
cdr3_length: 15
clone_size: few
cdr3_aa: CSAYPSRGPKNIQYF
cdr3_nt: TGCAGTGCTTATCCGAGCAGGGGGCCCAAAAACATTCAGTACTTC

d_call: .
j_call: TRBJ2-7
v_call: TRBV6-1
cdr3_length: 14
clone_size: .
cdr3_aa: CASSATGTTYEQYF
cdr3_nt: TGTGCCAGCAGTGCGACAGGGACTACCTACGAGCAGTACTTC

d_call: .
j_call: TRBJ2-7
v_call: TRBV7-9
cdr3_length: 14
clone_size: .
cdr3_aa: CASSLEGRNNEQYF
cdr3_nt: TGTGCCAGCAGCTTAGAGGGCAGAAACAATGAGCAGTACTTC

d_call: TRBD2
j_call: TRBJ2-3
v_call: TRBV6-1
cdr3_length: 17
clone_size: .
cdr3_aa: CASHARPTSGGADTQYF
cdr3_nt: TGTGCCAGCCACGCGCGGCCTACTAGCGGGGGAGCAGATACGCAGTATTTT

d_call: .
j_call: TRBJ2-4
v_call: TRBV6-6
cdr3_length: 17
clone_size: .
cdr3_aa: CASSYGAGGTGIMGQYF
cdr3_nt: TGTGCCAGCAGTTACGGTGCAGGCGGGACCGGGATTATGGGGCAGTACTTC

d_call: .
j_call: TRBJ2-7
v_call: TRBV27
cdr3_length: 15
clone_size: few
cdr3_aa: CASSLGGRLDNEQYF
cdr3_nt: TGTGCCAGCAGTTTGGGGGGTCGACTGGACAACGAGCAGTACTTC

d_call: .
j_call: TRBJ1-4
v_call: TRBV7-9
cdr3_length: 14
clone_size: few
cdr3_aa: CASSFQGPVEKLFF
cdr3_nt: TGTGCCAGCAGCTTTCAAGGGCCGGTTGAAAAACTGTTTTTT

d_call: TRBD2
j_call: TRBJ2-5
v_call: TRBV2
cdr3_length: 15
clone_size: .
cdr3_aa: CASTPASGGEETQYF
cdr3_nt: TGTGCCAGCACTCCCGCTAGCGGGGGGGAAGAGACCCAGTACTTC

d_call: TRBD2
j_call: TRBJ2-7
v_call: TRBV5-1
cdr3_length: 15
clone_size: few
cdr3_aa: CASSSGGGWSYEQYF
cdr3_nt: TGCGCCAGCAGCTCCGGCGGGGGGTGGTCCTACGAGCAGTACTTC

d_call: .
j_call: TRBJ2-5
v_call: TRBV30
cdr3_length: 16
clone_size: .
cdr3_aa: CAWSHNLPEGGETQYF
cdr3_nt: TGTGCCTGGAGTCATAACCTCCCAGAGGGAGGAGAGACCCAGTACTTC

d_call: .
j_call: TRBJ1-4
v_call: TRBV27
cdr3_length: 14
clone_size: few
cdr3_aa: CASSPRTNNEKLFF
cdr3_nt: TGTGCCAGCAGTCCTCGGACAAACAATGAAAAACTGTTTTTT

d_call: .
j_call: TRBJ2-1
v_call: TRBV21-1
cdr3_length: 14
clone_size: .
cdr3_aa: CARRYGCPHNGQFF
cdr3_nt: .

d_call: .
j_call: TRBJ1-5
v_call: TRBV20-1
cdr3_length: 16
clone_size: .
cdr3_aa: CSARDSVRGTSQPQHF
cdr3_nt: TGCAGTGCTAGAGATAGTGTGAGGGGGACGTCTCAGCCCCAGCATTTT

d_call: TRBD1
j_call: TRBJ1-1
v_call: TRBV20-1
cdr3_length: 12
clone_size: many
cdr3_aa: CSATQGATEAFF
cdr3_nt: TGCAGTGCCACACAGGGGGCCACTGAAGCTTTCTTT

d_call: TRBD2
j_call: TRBJ2-3
v_call: TRBV12-3/TRBV12-4
cdr3_length: 14
clone_size: .
cdr3_aa: CTSSATSGTDTQYF
cdr3_nt: TGTACCAGCAGTGCGACTAGCGGAACAGATACGCAGTATTTT

d_call: .
j_call: TRBJ2-3
v_call: TRBV5-1
cdr3_length: 17
clone_size: .
cdr3_aa: CASSFLGMGVSTDTQYF
cdr3_nt: TGCGCCAGCAGCTTCCTTGGGATGGGGGTTAGCACAGATACGCAGTATTTT

d_call: TRBD1
j_call: TRBJ1-1
v_call: TRBV2
cdr3_length: 13
clone_size: .
cdr3_aa: CASDRGANAEAFF
cdr3_nt: TGTGCCTCGGACAGGGGGGCGAACGCTGAAGCTTTCTTT

d_call: .
j_call: TRBJ2-4
v_call: TRBV27
cdr3_length: 16
clone_size: once
cdr3_aa: CASSQLGAGGRREQYF
cdr3_nt: TGTGCCAGCAGCCAACTAGGGGCAGGGGGGAGACGGGAGCAGTACTTC

d_call: TRBD2
j_call: TRBJ2-3
v_call: TRBV7-9
cdr3_length: 15
clone_size: .
cdr3_aa: CASGLEGTMTDTQYF
cdr3_nt: TGTGCCAGCGGCTTAGAGGGGACTATGACAGATACGCAGTATTTT

d_call: .
j_call: TRBJ1-5
v_call: TRBV10-3
cdr3_length: 15
clone_size: .
cdr3_aa: CAISESGGDNQPQHF
cdr3_nt: TGTGCCATCAGTGAGTCGGGAGGGGACAATCAGCCCCAGCATTTT

d_call: TRBD1
j_call: TRBJ1-2
v_call: TRBV6-5
cdr3_length: 16
clone_size: few
cdr3_aa: CASSYSSGQGGYGYTF
cdr3_nt: TGTGCCAGCAGTTACTCTTCGGGACAGGGGGGGTATGGCTACACCTTC

d_call: TRBD2
j_call: TRBJ2-5
v_call: TRBV7-2
cdr3_length: 17
clone_size: once
cdr3_aa: CASNSPSSGLGQETQYF
cdr3_nt: TGTGCCAGCAACTCGCCCTCTAGCGGGCTGGGTCAAGAGACCCAGTACTTC

d_call: TRBD2
j_call: TRBJ2-5
v_call: TRBV6-6
cdr3_length: 14
clone_size: .
cdr3_aa: CASNPGLAGETQYF
cdr3_nt: TGTGCCAGCAACCCGGGACTAGCCGGAGAGACCCAGTACTTC